This TCR beta chain was captured in a study of blood T cell repertoires in COVID-19. TCRdb's copy holds only in-frame clones and misses some; the assay was immunoSEQ multiplex PCR. The sample shows a few hundred thousand clones, around 82% of them seen only once. Cohorts were based on clinical histories the participants reported. CDR3 length: 14 residues. Unmatched junction bases numbered 2, after V lost 4 bases and J lost 2 bases. The germline V gene has CDR1 SGHTA and CDR2 FQGTGA. The J gene is TRBJ2-3, the V gene TRBV7-3, with 8 positions matching TRBD2. The clonotype comes from a man aged 50-60 years who had recovered from COVID-19. Specimen: PBMCs or T cells enriched from blood (not recorded which). CDR3 region: CASSSGLDTDTQYF. CDR3 DNA: TGTGCCAGCAGCTCGGGACTAGACACAGATACGCAGTATTTT.